A selection of T cell receptor beta chains follows, all from one sample in a study of shared clonotypes between healthy human individuals. Sequenced by immunoSEQ multiplex PCR; TCRdb stores in-frame clones only, minus some. Here the sample spans hundreds of thousands of clones, roughly 92% being singletons. Material for sequencing was naive CD8+ T cells sorted from blood. These receptors originate from a man younger than 45 in good health. Both conserved end residues are part of each CDR3. A D gene is named only where the DNA matches it firmly. Clone size appears in some rows only: once, few, many, or a class for an expanded clone.

clone_size	v_call	j_call	d_call	cdr3_nt	cdr3_aa
NA	TRBV27	TRBJ1-1	NA	TGTGCCAGCAGTTTTTTGGGGCGTAGGGACACTGAAGCTTTCTTT	CASSFLGRRDTEAFF
NA	TRBV7-9	TRBJ2-7	TRBD2	TGTGCCAGCAGCTTAGCGACTAGCGCTCTCTACGAGCAGTACTTC	CASSLATSALYEQYF
NA	TRBV11-1	TRBJ2-1	TRBD1	TGTGCCAGCAGCCCCTACCCGACAGGGAGCTCCTACAATGAGCAGTTCTTC	CASSPYPTGSSYNEQFF
once	TRBV7-9	TRBJ2-7	NA	TGTGCCAGCAGCGCCCTGGCAGGGCGCGAGCAGTACTTC	CASSALAGREQYF
NA	TRBV27	TRBJ2-1	TRBD2	TGTGCCAGCAGTTTGGACCAAGCGGGAGACCCCTACAATGAGCAGTTCTTC	CASSLDQAGDPYNEQFF
once	TRBV6-5	TRBJ2-7	TRBD2	TGTGCCAGCAGTCGACTAGCGGGAGACCACGAGCAGTACTTC	CASSRLAGDHEQYF
NA	TRBV15	TRBJ2-7	NA	TGTGCCACCAGCAGAGGCAGGGGAAGGAACGAGCAGTACTTC	CATSRGRGRNEQYF
NA	TRBV7-2	TRBJ2-7	NA	TGTGCCAGCAGCCCTGGGCGACTACCTCCCTACGAGCAGTACTTC	CASSPGRLPPYEQYF
NA	TRBV9	TRBJ2-5	NA	TGTGCCAGCAGCCCCGGAGAGACCCAGTACTTC	CASSPGETQYF
NA	TRBV7-2	TRBJ2-6	NA	TGTGCCAGCAGGGTTCGGGCAGCCCGTTCTGGGGCCAACGTCCTGACTTTC	CASRVRAARSGANVLTF
NA	TRBV7-7	TRBJ2-1	NA	TGTGCCAGCAGCTTAGGGTGGGAGGAACCCTACAATGAGCAGTTCTTC	CASSLGWEEPYNEQFF
NA	TRBV9	TRBJ2-5	NA	TGTGCCAGCAGCGGTATTATGGGACCACCTAGGGAGACCCAGTACTTC	CASSGIMGPPRETQYF
few	TRBV7-9	TRBJ2-7	TRBD2	TGTGCCAGCAGCCTTAGCGGGACCTCCTACGAGCAGTACTTC	CASSLSGTSYEQYF
NA	TRBV7-9	TRBJ2-7	NA	TGTGCCAGCACCCTCCGGGACGGATTCTACGAGCAGTACTTC	CASTLRDGFYEQYF